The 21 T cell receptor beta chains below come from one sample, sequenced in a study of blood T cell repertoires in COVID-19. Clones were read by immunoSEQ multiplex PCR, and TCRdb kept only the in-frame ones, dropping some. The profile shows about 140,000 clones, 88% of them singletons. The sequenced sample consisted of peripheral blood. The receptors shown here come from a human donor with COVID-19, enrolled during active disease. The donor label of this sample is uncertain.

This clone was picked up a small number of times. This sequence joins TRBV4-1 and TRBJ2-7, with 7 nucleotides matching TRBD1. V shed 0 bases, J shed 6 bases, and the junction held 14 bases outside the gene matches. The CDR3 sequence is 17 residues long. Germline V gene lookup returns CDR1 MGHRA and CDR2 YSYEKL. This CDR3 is CASSQEVPAGGTGEQYF. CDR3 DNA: TGCGCCAGCAGCCAAGAAGTCCCCGCAGGGGGAACGGGCGAGCAGTACTTC.

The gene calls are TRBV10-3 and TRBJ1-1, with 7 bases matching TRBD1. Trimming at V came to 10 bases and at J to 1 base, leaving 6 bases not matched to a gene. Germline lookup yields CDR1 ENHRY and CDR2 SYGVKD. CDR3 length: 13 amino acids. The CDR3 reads CATSGTANTEAFF. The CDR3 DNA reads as TGTGCCACTTCCGGGACAGCGAACACTGAAGCTTTCTTT.

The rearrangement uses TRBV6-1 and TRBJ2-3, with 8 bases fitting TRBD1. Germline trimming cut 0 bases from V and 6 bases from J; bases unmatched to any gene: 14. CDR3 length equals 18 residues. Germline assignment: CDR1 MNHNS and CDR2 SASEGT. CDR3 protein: CASSEAAGMDREYDTQYF. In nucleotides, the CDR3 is TGTGCCAGCAGTGAAGCGGCGGGGATGGACAGGGAATATGATACGCAGTATTTT.

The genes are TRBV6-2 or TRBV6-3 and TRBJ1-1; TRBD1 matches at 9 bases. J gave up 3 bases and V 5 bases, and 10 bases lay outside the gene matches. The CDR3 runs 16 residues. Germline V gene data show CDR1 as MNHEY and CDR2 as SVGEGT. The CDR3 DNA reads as TGTGCCAGCAGTCGGCTTCCGGGACAGGGTCACACTGAAGCTTTCTTT. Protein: CASSRLPGQGHTEAFF.

The CDR3 bases are TGTGCCAGCAGCCCATTCGCGGGCCGACAAGAGACCCAGTACTTC. Protein: CASSPFAGRQETQYF. The chain has TRBV5-6 and TRBJ2-5, with D possibly being TRBD2 (5 bases). Trimming pared 4 bases from V and 2 bases from J, leaving 15 bases between. The germline CDR1 and CDR2 sequences are SGHDT and YYEEEE. The CDR3 runs to 15 residues.

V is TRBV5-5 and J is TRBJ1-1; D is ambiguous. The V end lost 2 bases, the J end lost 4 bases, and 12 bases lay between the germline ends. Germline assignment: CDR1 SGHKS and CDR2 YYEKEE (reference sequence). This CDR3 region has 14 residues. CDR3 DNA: TGTGCCAGCAGCTTTGGGCCCTATATCACTGAAGCTTTCTTT. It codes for CASSFGPYITEAFF.

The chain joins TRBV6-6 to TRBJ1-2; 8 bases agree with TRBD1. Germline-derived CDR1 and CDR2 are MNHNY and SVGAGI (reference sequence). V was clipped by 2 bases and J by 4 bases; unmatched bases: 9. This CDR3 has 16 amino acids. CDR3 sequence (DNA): TGTGCCAGCAGTTACGCGACAGGGGATTCCCCCTATGGCTACACCTTC. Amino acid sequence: CASSYATGDSPYGYTF.

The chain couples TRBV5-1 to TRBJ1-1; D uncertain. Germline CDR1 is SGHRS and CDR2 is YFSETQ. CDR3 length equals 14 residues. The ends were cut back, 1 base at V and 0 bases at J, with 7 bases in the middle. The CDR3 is CASSLSVMNTEAFF. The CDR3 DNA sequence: TGCGCCAGCAGCTTGTCAGTAATGAACACTGAAGCTTTCTTT.

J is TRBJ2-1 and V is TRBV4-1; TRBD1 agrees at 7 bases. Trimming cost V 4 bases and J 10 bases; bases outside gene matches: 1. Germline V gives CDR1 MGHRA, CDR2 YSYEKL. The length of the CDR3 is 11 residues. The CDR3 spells CASSRDREQFF. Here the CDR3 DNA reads TGCGCCAGCAGCCGGGACAGAGAGCAGTTCTTC.

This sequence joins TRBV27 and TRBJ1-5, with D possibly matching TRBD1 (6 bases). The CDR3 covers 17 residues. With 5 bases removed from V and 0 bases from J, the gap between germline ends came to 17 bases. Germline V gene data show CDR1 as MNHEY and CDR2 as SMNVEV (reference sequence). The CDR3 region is CASSLKWTVYSNQPQHF. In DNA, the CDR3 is TGTGCCAGCAGTCTAAAATGGACAGTTTATAGCAATCAGCCCCAGCATTTT.

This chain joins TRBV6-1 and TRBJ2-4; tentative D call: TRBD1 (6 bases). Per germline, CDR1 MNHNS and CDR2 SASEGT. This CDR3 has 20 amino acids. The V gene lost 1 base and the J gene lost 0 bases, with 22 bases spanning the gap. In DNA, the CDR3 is TGTGCCAGCAGTGAAGAAGGCAGGGGCCTGGCCGGCCTAGCCAAAAACATTCAGTACTTC. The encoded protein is CASSEEGRGLAGLAKNIQYF.

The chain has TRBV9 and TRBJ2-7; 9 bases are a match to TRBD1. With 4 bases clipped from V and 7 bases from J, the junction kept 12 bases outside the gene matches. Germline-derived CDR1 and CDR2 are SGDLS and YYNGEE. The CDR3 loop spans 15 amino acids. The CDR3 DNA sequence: TGTGCCAGCAGCCTGGGCGGGACAGGGCCAGGGGAGCAGTACTTC. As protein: CASSLGGTGPGEQYF.

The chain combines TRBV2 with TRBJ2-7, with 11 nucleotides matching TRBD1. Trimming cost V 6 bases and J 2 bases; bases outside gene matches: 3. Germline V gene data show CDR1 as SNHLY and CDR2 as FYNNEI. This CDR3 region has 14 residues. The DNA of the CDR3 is TGTGCCAGCAGGCCGGGACAGGGGGCCTACGAGCAGTACTTC. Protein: CASRPGQGAYEQYF. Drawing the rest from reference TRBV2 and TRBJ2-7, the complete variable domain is EPEVTQTPSHQVTQMGQEVILRCVPISNHLYFYWYRQILGQKVEFLVSFYNNEISEKSEIFDDQFSVERPDGSNFTLKIRSTKLEDSAMYFCASRPGQGAYEQYFGPGTRLTVT.

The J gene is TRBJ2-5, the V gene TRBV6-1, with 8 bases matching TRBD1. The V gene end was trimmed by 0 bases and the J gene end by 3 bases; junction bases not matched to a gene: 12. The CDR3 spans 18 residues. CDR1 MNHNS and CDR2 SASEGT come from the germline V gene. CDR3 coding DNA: TGTGCCAGCAGTGAAGCGCTTCTTAAGACGACAGGGGAAGAGACCCAGTACTTC. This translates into CASSEALLKTTGEETQYF.

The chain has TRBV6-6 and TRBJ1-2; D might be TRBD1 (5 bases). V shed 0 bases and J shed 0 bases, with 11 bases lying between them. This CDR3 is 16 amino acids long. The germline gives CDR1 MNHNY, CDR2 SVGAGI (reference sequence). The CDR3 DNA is TGTGCCAGCAGTTACTCGCAGGGCGTAGCTAACTATGGCTACACCTTC. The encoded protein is CASSYSQGVANYGYTF.

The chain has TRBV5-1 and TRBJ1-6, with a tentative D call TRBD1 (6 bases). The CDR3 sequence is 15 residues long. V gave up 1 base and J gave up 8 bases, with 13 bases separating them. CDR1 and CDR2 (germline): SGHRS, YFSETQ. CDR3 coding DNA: TGCGCCAGCAGCTTGCAACAGGGTTGGGATTCACCCCTCCACTTT. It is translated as CASSLQQGWDSPLHF.

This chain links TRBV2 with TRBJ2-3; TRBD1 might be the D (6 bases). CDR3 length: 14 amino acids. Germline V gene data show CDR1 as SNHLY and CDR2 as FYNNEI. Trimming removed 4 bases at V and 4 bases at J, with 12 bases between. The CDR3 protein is CASSADRDPDTQYF. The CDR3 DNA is TGTGCCAGCAGTGCGGACAGAGACCCAGATACGCAGTATTTT.

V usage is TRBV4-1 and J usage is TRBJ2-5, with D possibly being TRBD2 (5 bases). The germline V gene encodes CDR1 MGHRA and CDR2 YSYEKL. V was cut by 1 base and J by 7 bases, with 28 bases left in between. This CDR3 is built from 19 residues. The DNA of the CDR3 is TGCGCCAGCAGCCAAGGGATTTTGAGGCGGGCTAACAGCGTGGGGACCCAGTACTTC. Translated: CASSQGILRRANSVGTQYF.

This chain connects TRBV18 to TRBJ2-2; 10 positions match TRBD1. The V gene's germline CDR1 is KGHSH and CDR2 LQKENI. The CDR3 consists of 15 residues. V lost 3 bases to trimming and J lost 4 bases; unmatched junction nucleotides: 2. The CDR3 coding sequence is TGTGCCAGCTCACCTGGGACAGGGGCCACCGGGGAGCTGTTTTTT. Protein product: CASSPGTGATGELFF.

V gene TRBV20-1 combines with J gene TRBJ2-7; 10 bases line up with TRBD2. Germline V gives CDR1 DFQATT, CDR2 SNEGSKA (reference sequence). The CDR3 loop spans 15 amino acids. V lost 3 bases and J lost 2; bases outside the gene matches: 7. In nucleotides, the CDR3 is TGCAGTGCTAGTGGAGCGGGAGGGCCGGCCTACGAGCAGTACTTC. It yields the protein CSASGAGGPAYEQYF.

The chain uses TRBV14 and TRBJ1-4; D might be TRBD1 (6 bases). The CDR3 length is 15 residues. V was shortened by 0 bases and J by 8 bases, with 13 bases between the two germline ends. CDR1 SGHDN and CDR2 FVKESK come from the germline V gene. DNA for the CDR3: TGTGCCAGCAGCCAAGAGGGGAGGGGGAAGGAAAAACTGTTTTTT. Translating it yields CASSQEGRGKEKLFF.